The rows below give T cell receptor beta chains drawn from one sample of a study of blood T cell repertoires in COVID-19. TCRdb's copy holds only in-frame clones and misses some; the assay was immunoSEQ multiplex PCR. The sample lists tens of thousands of clones, approximately 81% occurring once. Sample: peripheral blood. The receptor set was obtained from a woman between 70 and 85 years old with acute or convalescent COVID-19. Each CDR3 is given with its conserved first and last residue.

V	CDR3
TRBV2	CASSEGQAGTGELFF
TRBV4-2	CASSQDPRLGVQETQYF
TRBV24-1	CATSGDRDNARNEQFF
TRBV3-1/TRBV3-2	CASSGTSGRVKSYEQYF
TRBV5-1	CASSDERVYEQYF
TRBV2	CASSEALPGTGELFF
TRBV15	CATSRTGMGGQPQHF
TRBV30	CAWSAGGPYGYTF
TRBV7-9	CASSLPGGSSYNEQFF
TRBV2	CASSETGSGANVLTF
TRBV25-1	CASSEGATSGMDTQYF
TRBV29-1	CSVGRRELTDTQYF
TRBV11-3	CASSSSSGRARNEQFF
TRBV5-8	CASSLLAGPGSYEQYF
TRBV7-9	CASSLATSGELFF
TRBV7-3	CASSPQPGVHTDTQYF
TRBV7-9	CASSSPGQGFGEQFF
TRBV12-3/TRBV12-4	CASSVSGGRPLHF
TRBV10-3	CAIRERDAYNEQFF
TRBV18	CASSSTGGVGHYGYTF
TRBV11-3	CASSYDRGGRDTEAFF
TRBV6-6	CASSYLDRGIMNEQFF
TRBV7-3	CASSASGTSYNEQFF
TRBV5-1	CASSYRDTDSPLHF